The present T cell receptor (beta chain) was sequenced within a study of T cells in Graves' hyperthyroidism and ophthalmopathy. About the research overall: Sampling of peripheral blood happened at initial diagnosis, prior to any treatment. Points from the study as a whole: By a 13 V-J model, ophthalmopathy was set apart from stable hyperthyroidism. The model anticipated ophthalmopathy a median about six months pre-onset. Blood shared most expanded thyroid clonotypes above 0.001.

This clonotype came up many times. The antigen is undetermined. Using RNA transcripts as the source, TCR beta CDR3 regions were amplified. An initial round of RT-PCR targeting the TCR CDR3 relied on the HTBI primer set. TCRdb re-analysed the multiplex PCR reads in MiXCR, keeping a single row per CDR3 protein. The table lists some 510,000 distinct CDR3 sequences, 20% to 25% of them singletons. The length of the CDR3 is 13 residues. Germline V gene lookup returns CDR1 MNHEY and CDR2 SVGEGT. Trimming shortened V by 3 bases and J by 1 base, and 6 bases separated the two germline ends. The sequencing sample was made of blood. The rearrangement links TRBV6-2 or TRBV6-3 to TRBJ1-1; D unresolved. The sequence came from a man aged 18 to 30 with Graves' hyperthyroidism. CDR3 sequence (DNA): TGTGCCAGCAGTTATTTTAGGAACACTGAAGCTTTCTTT. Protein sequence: CASSYFRNTEAFF.